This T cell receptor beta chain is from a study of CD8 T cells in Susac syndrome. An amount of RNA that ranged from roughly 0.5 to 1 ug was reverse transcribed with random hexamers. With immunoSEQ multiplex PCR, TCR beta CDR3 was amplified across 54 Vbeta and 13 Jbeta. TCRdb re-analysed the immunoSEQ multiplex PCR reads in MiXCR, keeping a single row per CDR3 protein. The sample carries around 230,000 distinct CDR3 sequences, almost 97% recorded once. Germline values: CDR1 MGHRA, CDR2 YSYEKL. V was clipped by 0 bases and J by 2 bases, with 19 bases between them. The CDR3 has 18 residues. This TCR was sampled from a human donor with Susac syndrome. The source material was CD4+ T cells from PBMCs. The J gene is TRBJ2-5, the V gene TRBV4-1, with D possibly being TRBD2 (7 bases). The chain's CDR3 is CASSQDGGAGGRQETQYF. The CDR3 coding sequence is TGCGCCAGCAGCCAAGATGGGGGGGCTGGGGGTCGGCAAGAGACCCAGTACTTC.